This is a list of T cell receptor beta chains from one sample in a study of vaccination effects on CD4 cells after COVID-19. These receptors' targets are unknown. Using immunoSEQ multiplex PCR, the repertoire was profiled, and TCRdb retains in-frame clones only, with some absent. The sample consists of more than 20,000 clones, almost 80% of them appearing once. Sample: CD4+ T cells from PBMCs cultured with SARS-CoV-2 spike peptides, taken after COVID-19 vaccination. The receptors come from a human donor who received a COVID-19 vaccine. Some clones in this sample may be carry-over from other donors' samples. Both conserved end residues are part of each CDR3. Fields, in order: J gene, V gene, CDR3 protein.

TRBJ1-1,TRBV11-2,CASSSIKNRGNTEAFF
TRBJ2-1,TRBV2,CASSGEGQNYNEQFF
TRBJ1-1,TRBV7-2,CASSITGNTEAFF
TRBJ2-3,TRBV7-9,CASTSSSSTDTQYF
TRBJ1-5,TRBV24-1,CATSDRKTGFQPQHF
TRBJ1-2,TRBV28,CASSQPRDLYGYTF
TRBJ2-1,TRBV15,CATSRGYNEQFF
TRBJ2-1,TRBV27,CASSLLSGGQNNEQFF
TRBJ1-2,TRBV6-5,CASSYDRFSDGYTF
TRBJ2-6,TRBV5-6,CASSGYRGRAGANVLTF
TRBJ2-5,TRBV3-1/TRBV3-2,CASSQGAPASGKTQYF
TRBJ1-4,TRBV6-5,CASSMTGANEKLFF
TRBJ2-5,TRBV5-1,CASSRLTGGQETQYF
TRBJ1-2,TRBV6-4,CASSDTGSANYGYTF
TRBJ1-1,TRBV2,CASRGNLNTEAFF
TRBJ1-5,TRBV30,CAWSPQQGFNQPQHF
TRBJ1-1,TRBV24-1,CATSDLTGQGAHMNTEAFF
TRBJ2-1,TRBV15,CATSTPKRGGPRNEQFF
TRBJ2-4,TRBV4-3,CASSQNRGLGGIQYF
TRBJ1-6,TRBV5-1,CASSLAAGSASPLHF
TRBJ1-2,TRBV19,CASTSTGGFYGYTF
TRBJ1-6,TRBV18,CASSPTGAPNSPLHF
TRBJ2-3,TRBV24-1,CATSVGGSTDTQYF
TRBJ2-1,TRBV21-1,CASSAHGADWGEQFF
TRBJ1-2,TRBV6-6,CASSRSGQGLNYGYTF
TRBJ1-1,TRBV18,CASSPGRTEAFF
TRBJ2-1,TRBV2,CASSPLAEQFF
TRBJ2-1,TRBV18,CASSRGGSGNEQFF
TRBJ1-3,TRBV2,CASSEGYSGNTIYF
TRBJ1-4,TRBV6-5,CASSVQRNEKLFF
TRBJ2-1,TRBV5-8,CASSFGHYNEQFF